The 7 T cell receptor beta chains in this list originate from one sample, sequenced in a study of graft-versus-host responses after intestinal transplantation. TCRdb's copy holds only in-frame clones and misses some; the assay was immunoSEQ multiplex PCR. Of tens of thousands of clones in the sample, around 93% were seen once. No antigens are known for them. The material was unstimulated CD8+ T cells sorted from spleen or lymph node cells, obtained before intestinal transplant. These receptors all stem from a human donor who received an intestinal transplant.

This clone was observed once. The CDR3 region is CASSKGQPNSGANVLTF. DNA of the CDR3: TGTGCCAGCAGCAAGGGACAGCCTAACTCTGGGGCCAACGTCCTGACTTTC. V usage is TRBV5-8 and J usage is TRBJ2-6; 7 bases are shared with TRBD1. With V trimmed by 4 bases and J by 0 bases, 7 bases remained unmatched. This CDR3 region has 17 residues. CDR1 SGHTS and CDR2 YDEGEE come from the germline V gene. The full variable domain, rest sourced from reference TRBV5-8 and TRBJ2-6, is EAGVTQSPTHLIKTRGQQATLRCSPISGHTSVYWYQQALGLGLQFLLWYDEGEERNRGNFPPRFSGRQFPNYSSELNVNALELEDSALYLCASSKGQPNSGANVLTFGAGSRLTVL.

V gene TRBV6-6 combines with J gene TRBJ1-1; D gene ambiguous. Germline assignment: CDR1 MNHNY and CDR2 SVGAGI (reference sequence). This CDR3 spans 13 amino acids. Trimming left V 0 bases short and J 7 bases short, with 9 bases between. The CDR3 region is CASSYSDGSEAFF. DNA of the CDR3: TGTGCCAGCAGTTACTCCGACGGGAGTGAAGCTTTCTTT.

V and J are TRBV6-5 and TRBJ1-4, with TRBD1 matching 7 bases. Germline V gene lookup returns CDR1 MNHEY and CDR2 SVGAGI. The J segment lost 4 bases and the V segment lost 2 bases, leaving 4 bases of the junction unmatched. The CDR3 extends over 15 amino acids. CDR3 DNA sequence: TGTGCCAGCAGTTACAAGGGACAGAGTAATGAAAAACTGTTTTTT. The encoded protein is CASSYKGQSNEKLFF.

The chain recombines TRBV2 with TRBJ2-7; 12 bases align to TRBD1. The CDR3 runs 15 residues. The trim removed 4 bases at V and 2 bases at J, leaving 3 bases unmatched. The germline gives CDR1 SNHLY, CDR2 FYNNEI. CDR3 DNA: TGTGCCAGCAGTGGGAGGGACAGGGGGCCCTACGAGCAGTACTTC. Residues: CASSGRDRGPYEQYF.

This sequence joins TRBV9 and TRBJ2-3; no clear D gene. The germline V and J ends were trimmed by 3 bases and 0 bases, with 5 bases remaining between them. Germline V CDR1 and CDR2: SGDLS, YYNGEE. The CDR3 is 13 residues long. CDR3 sequence reads: CASSAASTDTQYF. CDR3 nucleotides: TGTGCCAGCAGCGCTGCGAGCACAGATACGCAGTATTTT.

The chain couples TRBV19 to TRBJ2-2; 7 nucleotides line up with TRBD1. The CDR3 extends over 15 amino acids. The V and J ends lost 5 bases and 7 bases, in that order; junction bases with no gene match: 10. Per germline, CDR1 LNHDA and CDR2 SQIVND (reference sequence). DNA of the CDR3: TGTGCCAGTAGTGAGAGACAGGGATGGGGCGGGGAGCTGTTTTTT. Amino acids: CASSERQGWGGELFF.

The CDR3 region has the DNA TGCGCCAGCAGCCAAGGGACAACCCCGAGCTCCTACAATGAGCAGTTCTTC. Amino acids: CASSQGTTPSSYNEQFF. The rearrangement joins TRBV4-1 to TRBJ2-1; possible D gene TRBD1, 5 bases. Deletions cut 1 base from V and 0 bases from J, with 13 bases between. Germline V gene sequence: CDR1 MGHRA, CDR2 YSYEKL. This CDR3 spans 17 amino acids.